This TCR beta chain derives from a study of blood T cell repertoires in COVID-19. Data came from immunoSEQ multiplex PCR; TCRdb stores just in-frame clones and leaves some out. The sample consists of around 140,000 clones, 87% of them appearing once. The CDR3 extends over 15 amino acids. The germline V gene has CDR1 LGHNA and CDR2 YSLEER. The V and J ends lost 0 bases and 3 bases respectively, with 10 bases between them. This receptor was taken from a woman aged 50 to 60 with active or convalescent COVID-19. This chain uses TRBV4-3 with TRBJ2-3; maybe TRBD2 (6 bases). Specimen: peripheral blood. CDR3 nucleotides: TGCGCCAGCAGCCAAGACGGGACTGTTACAGATACGCAGTATTTT. This codes for CASSQDGTVTDTQYF.